This TCR beta chain stems from a study of T cells in Graves' hyperthyroidism and ophthalmopathy (dated by TCRdb to about 2019). Background for the entire study: Peripheral blood samples were taken at initial diagnosis, before any treatment was given. The 100 discovery patients were randomly divided into training and test sets at a 7:3 ratio. A discovery cohort of roughly 100 patients, about 40 with Graves' ophthalmopathy and approximately 55 with stable Graves' hyperthyroidism, was used to find distinguishing TCR V-J signatures. Whether ophthalmopathy could be predicted prospectively was tested in an independent validation cohort made up of some 20 hyperthyroidism patients plus 17 patients who later progressed to ophthalmopathy. After sampling, hyperthyroidism patients received methimazole starting at 30 mg daily, and ophthalmopathy patients received high-dose intravenous methylprednisolone. TCR Vbeta CDR3 sequencing of 140 or so peripheral blood samples (about 45 ophthalmopathy, 75 hyperthyroidism and 17 progressor patients) is reported in the paper. The study also compared thyroid tissue and blood T-cell repertoires from several Graves' hyperthyroidism patients.

Ophthalmopathy patients had moderately to severely active disease, with a Clinical Activity Score of 3 or more, a NOSPECS grade of 4 or more, and a disease duration of less than 3 months. Exclusion was applied to patients with uncontrolled infections, other autoimmune diseases, pregnancy or lactation. Diagnoses were based on clinical symptoms, serum thyroxine and TRAb, thyroid ultrasound and orbital computed tomography. PBMCs were separated from 10 ml of fresh peripheral blood using Ficoll-Paque density gradient centrifugation. Total RNA was extracted with Trizol reagent, and quality was checked on an Agilent 2100 Bioanalyzer. CDR1 and CDR2 (GTSNPN, SVGIG) derive from the germline V gene (reference sequence). The CDR3 goes from the cysteine to the phenylalanine over 16 residues. Only the CDR3 part of the read is kept: 48 bases, read in frame from the first base. At the junction V is shortened by 1 base and J by 4 bases; bases outside the gene matches: 11.

The TCR beta CDR3 regions were amplified from RNA transcripts. The TCR CDR3 was subjected to a first round of RT-PCR using the HTBI primer set and the Qiagen OneStep RT-PCR kit. The libraries were constructed in a second round of multiplex PCR and then size-selected and purified. The libraries were sequenced on an Illumina HiSeq2000 using paired-end 100 bp reads. Turning to the authors' computational methods: SOAPnuke was used to process the raw data, removing reads that contained adapters or uncalled bases, had a mean Phred below 15, or lacked an exact match to the constant primer or identifier. High-quality paired reads were merged with COPE v1.2.5, and unique nucleotide sequences were defined as clonotypes. MiTCR v1.1 was used to align the clonotypes against IMGT TRBV, TRBD and TRBJ reference segments. The analysis was restricted to V-J combinations with a frequency above 0.0001, which together covered 99.2% of the repertoires. The TCS score was defined as the ratio of F50 (clonal expansion) to E x V (chaos), calculated using BLOSUM62-based TCRdist between CDR3 peptides within each V-J. Welch's t-statistics and random forest reduced fewer than 550 V-J features to 13, which were used in a naive Bayes classifier (R e1071). TCRdb cleaned the public reads at Q25 with fastp, built clones with MiXCR and kept in-frame beta chains. Records with the same CDR3 protein are collapsed into one entry carrying the most frequent genes and DNA. It is TCRdb's table, rather than the study itself, that gives the V and J calls and clone size. Recorded for this sample are over 500,000 distinct CDR3 sequences; about 16% of them occurred a single time. The ten largest make up about 29% of the sample.

This clonotype was found a few times. It lacks a known antigen. No per-base quality is available; no much larger clone lies one base away. What the authors observed across the whole study: A 13 V-J signature model separated ophthalmopathy from stable hyperthyroidism, with 87.88% sensitivity and about 81% specificity in cross-validation and 80%/75% in testing. Sample size was not statistically predetermined, and blinding of investigators to group allocation was not performed. Blood samples also contained most of the expanded thyroid clonotypes (frequency above 0.001), which suggests that blood repertoires may reflect thyroid immune responses. In validation, progression to ophthalmopathy was predicted by the model with roughly 71% sensitivity and around 75% specificity, a median of 6.5 months before onset.

Recombination joined TRBV30 with TRBJ2-7; 9 of the junction bases match TRBD1. The specimen sequenced was blood. The sequence was obtained from a woman aged 25 to 39 with Graves' ophthalmopathy. The base sequence is TGTGCCTGGAGTGCAAAGACCGGGACAGGGATATACGAGCAGTACTTC. Translation gives CAWSAKTGTGIYEQYF.